One and the same sample provided the 15 T cell receptor beta chains below, sequenced in a study of T cell repertoires in cytomegalovirus infection. MiXCR, run by TCRdb on the reads, gives a single entry per CDR3 protein. The sample contains 300,000 or so distinct CDR3 sequences, roughly a tenth of which appear only once. The sample taken for sequencing was PBMCs. These receptor sequences come from a human donor in good health (CMV status not recorded). Some clones in this sample may be carry-over from other donors' samples.

The sample holds many counts of this clonotype. This sequence joins TRBV19 and TRBJ2-1, with D unclear. The CDR3 loop spans 11 amino acids. V gave up 6 bases and J gave up 4 bases, with 4 bases separating them. Germline values: CDR1 LNHDA, CDR2 SQIVND (reference sequence). In DNA form, the CDR3 reads TGTGCCAGTAGGCTGTACAATGAGCAGTTCTTC. Its protein is CASRLYNEQFF.

The sample holds many counts of this clonotype. This chain joins TRBV6-2 or TRBV6-3 and TRBJ2-5; D gene unclear. CDR3 length: 12 amino acids. Trimming stripped 10 bases from V and 1 base from J, with 10 bases between. Per the germline V gene, CDR1 is MNHEY and CDR2 is SVGEGT. The CDR3 DNA follows: TGTGCCATTTCCCGGGCCCAAGAGACCCAGTACTTC. The encoded protein is CAISRAQETQYF.

The chain recombines TRBV18 with TRBJ1-1; the match to TRBD1 covers 7 bases. Germline-derived CDR1 and CDR2 are KGHSH and LQKENI. The ends lost 6 bases at V and 4 bases at J; junction bases unmatched: 5. CDR3 length: 13 residues. The CDR3 loop is CASSLQGFTEAFF. CDR3 bases: TGTGCCAGCTCCCTACAGGGGTTCACTGAAGCTTTCTTT.

The rearrangement joins TRBV20-1 to TRBJ1-1; 9 bases are shared with TRBD1. Germline loops: CDR1 DFQATT, CDR2 SNEGSKA (reference sequence). J was trimmed by 5 bases and V by 4 bases; bases with no gene match: 5. The CDR3 contains 13 residues. CDR3 DNA sequence: TGCAGTGCTAACAGGGGGCGAAAGACTGAAGCTTTCTTT. This codes for CSANRGRKTEAFF.

At least ten counts were recorded for this clonotype. This chain uses TRBV7-8 with TRBJ2-5; 9 nucleotides match TRBD1. The CDR3 sequence is 14 residues long. The junction had 2 bases not matched to a gene; V was cut back by 5 bases and J by 1 base. CDR1 and CDR2 from the germline V gene are SGHVS and FQNEAQ. CDR3 nucleotides: TGTGCCAGCAGCCGGGACAGGGTCCAAGAGACCCAGTACTTC. It translates to CASSRDRVQETQYF.

This clonotype was seen many times. The chain carries TRBV7-2 and TRBJ2-3; 10 positions agree with TRBD1. This CDR3 comprises 16 residues. The V and J ends lost 5 bases and 0 bases, in that order; junction bases with no gene match: 5. The germline V gene has CDR1 SGHTA and CDR2 FQGNSA. CDR3 DNA: TGTGCCAGCAGCCCACGGACAGGGGGAAGCACAGATACGCAGTATTTT. Residues: CASSPRTGGSTDTQYF.

Ten or more counts support this clonotype. V usage is TRBV28 and J usage is TRBJ2-1; the D gene is possibly TRBD2 (7 bases). The ends were cut back, 6 bases at V and 8 bases at J, with 14 bases in the middle. This CDR3 is 13 amino acids long. Germline V lookup: CDR1 MDHEN, CDR2 SYDVKM. The CDR3 bases are TGTGCCAGCAGAGGGAGGGGGGGCCATGAGCAGTTCTTC. It encodes CASRGRGGHEQFF.

This clonotype was recorded at least ten times. CDR3 coding DNA: TGTGCCAGCAGTTTACAGGACACGCGCTATGGCTACACCTTC. This sequence encodes CASSLQDTRYGYTF. The chain links TRBV28 to TRBJ1-2, with a possible D match to TRBD1 (5 bases). The germline gives CDR1 MDHEN, CDR2 SYDVKM. CDR3 length equals 14 residues. The V end was cut by 2 bases, the J end by 4 bases, with 11 bases between.

V is TRBV7-9 and J is TRBJ1-2; D is possibly TRBD1 (6 bases). The CDR3 is made up of 14 amino acids. Germline CDR1 SEHNR, CDR2 FQNEAQ (reference sequence). V lost 6 bases and J lost 2, with 13 bases in between. CDR3 loop: CASRTWDINYGYTF. The CDR3 region has the DNA TGTGCCAGCAGGACCTGGGACATAAACTATGGCTACACCTTC.

This clonotype was picked up many times. V and J are TRBV20-1 and TRBJ1-5; 8 bases align to TRBD1. Germline CDR1 reads DFQATT; CDR2 reads SNEGSKA (reference sequence). CDR3 length: 15 amino acids. Trimming cost V 2 bases and J 4 bases; bases outside gene matches: 7. In DNA form, the CDR3 reads TGCAGTGCTAGAAAATTTACAGGGGGGAATCAGCCCCAGCATTTT. Its protein product is CSARKFTGGNQPQHF.

In its sample, this clonotype was seen many times. The rearrangement joins TRBV6-5 to TRBJ1-6; a possible D gene is TRBD1 (6 bases). The V end was cut by 6 bases, the J end by 9 bases, with 21 bases between. Germline CDR1 reads MNHEY; CDR2 reads SVGAGI. This CDR3 comprises 16 residues. CDR3 nucleotide sequence: TGTGCCAGCAGAAAATCAGGGGACGGTAGGGTTTCACCCCTCCACTTT. As protein: CASRKSGDGRVSPLHF.

In this sample, this clonotype turned up many times. The chain joins TRBV6-1 to TRBJ2-3; D is uncertain. The V and J ends lost 0 bases and 2 bases respectively, with 6 bases between them. CDR1 is MNHNS, CDR2 SASEGT, per germline. The CDR3 covers 14 residues. Here the CDR3 reads CASSEASYTDTQYF. The CDR3 bases are TGTGCCAGCAGTGAAGCGTCATACACAGATACGCAGTATTTT.

The chain combines TRBV6-5 with TRBJ2-7, with D unresolved. The V end lost 2 bases, the J end lost 1 base, and 6 bases lay between the germline ends. CDR3 length equals 13 residues. Looked up from germline, CDR1 is MNHEY and CDR2 is SVGAGI. CDR3 sequence (DNA): TGTGCCAGCAGTTACCTTCAATCCTACGAGCAGTACTTC. Translation gives CASSYLQSYEQYF.

The table lists this clonotype with a few counts. The gene calls are TRBV14 and TRBJ2-5; D remains ambiguous. This CDR3 contains 11 residues. CDR1 and CDR2 from the germline V gene are SGHDN and FVKESK. The V end was cut by 2 bases, the J end by 5 bases, with 3 bases between. The CDR3 nucleotides are TGTGCCAGCAGCCAATCGGAGACCCAGTACTTC. It yields the protein CASSQSETQYF.

This clonotype was detected only a few times. The V call is TRBV7-6, the J call TRBJ1-6; possibly TRBD1 for D (5 bases). V gave up 3 bases and J gave up 3 bases, with 9 bases separating them. CDR1 and CDR2 (germline): SGHVS, FNYEAQ. The length of the CDR3 is 15 residues. The CDR3 protein is CASSLRGNYNSPLHF. The CDR3 DNA reads as TGTGCCAGCAGCTTGAGGGGCAACTATAATTCACCCCTCCACTTT.